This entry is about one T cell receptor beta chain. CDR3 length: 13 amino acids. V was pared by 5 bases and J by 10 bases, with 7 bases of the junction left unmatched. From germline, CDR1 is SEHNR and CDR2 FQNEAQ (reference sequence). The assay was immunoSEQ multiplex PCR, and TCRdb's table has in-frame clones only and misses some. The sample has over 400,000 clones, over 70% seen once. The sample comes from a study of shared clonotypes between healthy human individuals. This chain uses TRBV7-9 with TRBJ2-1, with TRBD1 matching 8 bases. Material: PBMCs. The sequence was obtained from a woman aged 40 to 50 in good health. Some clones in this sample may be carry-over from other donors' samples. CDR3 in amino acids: CASSQTGGWEQFF. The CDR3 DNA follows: TGTGCCAGCAGCCAAACAGGGGGGTGGGAGCAGTTCTTC.